This T cell receptor beta chain was captured in a study of identical twins. TCRdb processed the 5' RACE reads anew with MiXCR; each CDR3 protein has one entry. The table records around 650,000 distinct CDR3 sequences, roughly 6.6% of them present only once. The ends were cut back, 1 base at V and 7 bases at J, with 11 bases in the middle. Germline V gene data show CDR1 as SGHNT and CDR2 as YENEEA. The CDR3 length is 14 residues. This clonotype was seen ten or more times. The sample was also linked to a second study, of yellow fever vaccine responses in identical twins.

J is TRBJ2-1 and V is TRBV11-3; no clear D gene. This sequence was found in a woman in her late teens or twenties in good health. Sequences were obtained from PBMCs. This CDR3 reads CASSLVGWGNEQFF. The CDR3 DNA reads as TGTGCCAGCAGCTTAGTCGGTTGGGGTAATGAGCAGTTCTTC.